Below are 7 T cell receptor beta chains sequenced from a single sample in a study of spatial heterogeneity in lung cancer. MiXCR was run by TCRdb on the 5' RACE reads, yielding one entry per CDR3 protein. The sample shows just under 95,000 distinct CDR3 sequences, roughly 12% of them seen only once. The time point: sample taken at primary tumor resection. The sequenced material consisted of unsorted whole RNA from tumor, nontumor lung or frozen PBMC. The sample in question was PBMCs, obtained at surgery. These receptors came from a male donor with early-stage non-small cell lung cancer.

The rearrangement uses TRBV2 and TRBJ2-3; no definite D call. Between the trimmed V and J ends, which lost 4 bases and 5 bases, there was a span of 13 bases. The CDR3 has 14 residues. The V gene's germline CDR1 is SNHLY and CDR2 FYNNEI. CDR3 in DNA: TGTGCCAGCAGTGGATTCTATCAAGGAGATACGCAGTATTTT. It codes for CASSGFYQGDTQYF. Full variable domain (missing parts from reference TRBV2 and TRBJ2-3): EPEVTQTPSHQVTQMGQEVILRCVPISNHLYFYWYRQILGQKVEFLVSFYNNEISEKSEIFDDQFSVERPDGSNFTLKIRSTKLEDSAMYFCASSGFYQGDTQYFGPGTRLTVL.

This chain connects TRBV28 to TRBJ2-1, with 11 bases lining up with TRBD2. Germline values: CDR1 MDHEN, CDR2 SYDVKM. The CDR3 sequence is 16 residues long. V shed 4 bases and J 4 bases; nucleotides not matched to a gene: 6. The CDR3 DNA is TGTGCCAGCAGTTCTCCCGGGACTAGCGGATACAATGAGCAGTTCTTC. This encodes CASSSPGTSGYNEQFF.

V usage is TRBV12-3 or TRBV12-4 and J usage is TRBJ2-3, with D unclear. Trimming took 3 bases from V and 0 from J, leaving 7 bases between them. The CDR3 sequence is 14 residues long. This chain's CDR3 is CASSFAASTDTQYF. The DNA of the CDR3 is TGTGCCAGCAGTTTCGCAGCTAGCACAGATACGCAGTATTTT.

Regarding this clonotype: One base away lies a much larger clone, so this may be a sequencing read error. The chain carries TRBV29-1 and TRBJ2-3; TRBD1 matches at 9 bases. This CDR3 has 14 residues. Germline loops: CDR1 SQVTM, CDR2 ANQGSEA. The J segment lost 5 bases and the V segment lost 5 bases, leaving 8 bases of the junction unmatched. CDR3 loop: CSVTGTGLIDTQYF. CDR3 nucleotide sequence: TGCAGCGTTACCGGGACAGGGCTTATAGATACGCAGTATTTT.

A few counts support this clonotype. DNA for the CDR3: TGCGCCAGCAGCGCTCAGAGACAGGTGAACAATGAGCAGTTCTTC. Its translation: CASSAQRQVNNEQFF. The chain combines TRBV5-1 with TRBJ2-1; D might be TRBD1 (6 bases). The CDR3 covers 15 residues. V shed 4 bases and J shed 5 bases, with 16 bases lying between them. The germline V gene encodes CDR1 SGHRS and CDR2 YFSETQ.

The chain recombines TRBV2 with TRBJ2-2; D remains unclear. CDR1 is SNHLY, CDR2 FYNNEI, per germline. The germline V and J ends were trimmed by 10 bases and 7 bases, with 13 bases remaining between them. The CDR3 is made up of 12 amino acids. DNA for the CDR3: TGTGCCACCACTCCTGGCAGCGGGGAGCTGTTTTTT. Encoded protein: CATTPGSGELFF. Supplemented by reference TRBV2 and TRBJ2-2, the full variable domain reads EPEVTQTPSHQVTQMGQEVILRCVPISNHLYFYWYRQILGQKVEFLVSFYNNEISEKSEIFDDQFSVERPDGSNFTLKIRSTKLEDSAMYFCATTPGSGELFFGEGSRLTVL.

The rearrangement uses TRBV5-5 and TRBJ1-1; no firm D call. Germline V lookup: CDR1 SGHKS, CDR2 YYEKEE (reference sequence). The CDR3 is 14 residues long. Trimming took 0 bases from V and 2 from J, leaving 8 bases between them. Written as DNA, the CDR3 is TGTGCCAGCAGCTTGGCACGGAGAAACACTGAAGCTTTCTTT. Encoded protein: CASSLARRNTEAFF.